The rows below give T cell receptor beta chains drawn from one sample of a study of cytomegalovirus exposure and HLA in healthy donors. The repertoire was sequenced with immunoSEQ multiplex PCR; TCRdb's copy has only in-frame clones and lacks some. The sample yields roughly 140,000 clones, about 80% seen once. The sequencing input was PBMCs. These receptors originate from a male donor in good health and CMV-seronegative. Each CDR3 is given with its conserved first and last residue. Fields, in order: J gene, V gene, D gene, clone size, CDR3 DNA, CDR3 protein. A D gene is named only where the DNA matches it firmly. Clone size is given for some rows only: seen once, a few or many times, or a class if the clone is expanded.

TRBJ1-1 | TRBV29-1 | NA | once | TGCAGCGTTGATATTGAGCGTACTGAAGCTTTCTTT | CSVDIERTEAFF
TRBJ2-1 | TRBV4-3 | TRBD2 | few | TGCGCCAGCAGCCAAGATGTTACTAGCGGGGAATCTGAGCAGTTCTTC | CASSQDVTSGESEQFF
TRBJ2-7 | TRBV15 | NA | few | TGTGCCACCAGCAGAGTGGGGAGCTCCTACGAGCAGTACTTC | CATSRVGSSYEQYF
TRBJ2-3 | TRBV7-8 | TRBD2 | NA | TGTGCCAGCAGCCCCGGGACTAGCGCCGATACGCAGTATTTT | CASSPGTSADTQYF
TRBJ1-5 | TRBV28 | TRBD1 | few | TGTGCCAGCAGTTCGGACAGGGGGCGTCAGCCCCAGCATTTT | CASSSDRGRQPQHF
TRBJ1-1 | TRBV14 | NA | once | TGTGCCAGCAGCCAAGGGGGGGTTTACACTGAAGCTTTCTTT | CASSQGGVYTEAFF
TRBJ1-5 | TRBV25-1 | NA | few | TGTGCCAGCAGTGAATGGAGGGGACAGCCCCAGCATTTT | CASSEWRGQPQHF
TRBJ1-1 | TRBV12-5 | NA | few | TGTGCTAGTGGAACGGGGGACCTGAACACTGAAGCTTTCTTT | CASGTGDLNTEAFF
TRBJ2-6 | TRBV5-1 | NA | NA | TGCGCCAGCACCCCCTTGACTTCTGGGGCCAACGTCCTGACTTTC | CASTPLTSGANVLTF
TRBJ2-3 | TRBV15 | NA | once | TGTGCCACCAGTCCTACTAGGCGACTCCAAGGAGATACGCAGTATTTT | CATSPTRRLQGDTQYF
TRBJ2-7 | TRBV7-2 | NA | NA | TGTGCCAGCAGCTCCCCCCCGGGTGGTCTTTACGAGCAGTACTTC | CASSSPPGGLYEQYF
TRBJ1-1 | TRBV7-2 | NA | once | TGTGCCAGCAGGCCCAGGGCGGACACTGAAGCTTTCTTT | CASRPRADTEAFF
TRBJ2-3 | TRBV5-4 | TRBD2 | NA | TGTGCCAGCAGCTTGGCGACGGGGGGAAGGTTGGATACGCAGTATTTT | CASSLATGGRLDTQYF
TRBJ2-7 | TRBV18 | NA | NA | TGTGCCAGCTCACCACCATCGCAGAATTACGAGCAGTACTTC | CASSPPSQNYEQYF
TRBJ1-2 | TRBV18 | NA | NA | TGTGCCAGCTCACCTTACGCGTCCGACATTAACTATGGCTACACCTTC | CASSPYASDINYGYTF
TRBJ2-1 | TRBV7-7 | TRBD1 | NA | TGTGCCAGCAGCCAATGGACAGGGGGCAACGATGAGCAGTTCTTC | CASSQWTGGNDEQFF
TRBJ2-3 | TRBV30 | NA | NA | TGTGCCTGGAGTGTAGGGGCTGCAAGCCCTCACACAGATACGCAGTATTTT | CAWSVGAASPHTDTQYF
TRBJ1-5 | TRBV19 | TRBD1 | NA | TGTGCCAGTAGTATAGATCAGGACAGGGGTGTCCAGCCCCAGCATTTT | CASSIDQDRGVQPQHF
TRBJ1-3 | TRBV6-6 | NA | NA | TGTGCCAGCAGTGGATTCGGACAGAGCTCTGGAAACACCATATATTTT | CASSGFGQSSGNTIYF
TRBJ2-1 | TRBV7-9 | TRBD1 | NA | TGTGCCAGCAACCCTTGGACAGGCCGGGATGAGCAGTTCTTC | CASNPWTGRDEQFF
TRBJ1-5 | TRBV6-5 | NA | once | TGTGCCAGCAGTTTGGGGAGGGATCAGCCCCAGCATTTT | CASSLGRDQPQHF
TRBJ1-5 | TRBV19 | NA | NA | TGTGCCAGTAGAGAGGGGGATACGTCCCAGCATTTT | CASREGDTSQHF
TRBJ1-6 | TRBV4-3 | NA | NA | TGCGCCAGCAGCCAAGACTCTCCGGGGAAGGAAAATTCACCCCTCCACTTT | CASSQDSPGKENSPLHF
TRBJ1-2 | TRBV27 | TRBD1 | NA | TGTGCCAGCAGTTTACAGGGGACAGGGAATGGCTACACCTTC | CASSLQGTGNGYTF
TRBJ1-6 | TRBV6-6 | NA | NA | TGTGCCAGCAGTTACGAGGGCGGCGGTTCACCCCTCCACTTT | CASSYEGGGSPLHF
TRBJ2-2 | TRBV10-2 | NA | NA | TGCGCCAGCAGTGACTTGGGACTTACGAACACCGGGGAGCTGTTTTTT | CASSDLGLTNTGELFF
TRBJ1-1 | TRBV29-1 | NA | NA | TGCAGCGTGACCTCCCTGGGCAACGGGGACACTGAAGCTTTCTTT | CSVTSLGNGDTEAFF